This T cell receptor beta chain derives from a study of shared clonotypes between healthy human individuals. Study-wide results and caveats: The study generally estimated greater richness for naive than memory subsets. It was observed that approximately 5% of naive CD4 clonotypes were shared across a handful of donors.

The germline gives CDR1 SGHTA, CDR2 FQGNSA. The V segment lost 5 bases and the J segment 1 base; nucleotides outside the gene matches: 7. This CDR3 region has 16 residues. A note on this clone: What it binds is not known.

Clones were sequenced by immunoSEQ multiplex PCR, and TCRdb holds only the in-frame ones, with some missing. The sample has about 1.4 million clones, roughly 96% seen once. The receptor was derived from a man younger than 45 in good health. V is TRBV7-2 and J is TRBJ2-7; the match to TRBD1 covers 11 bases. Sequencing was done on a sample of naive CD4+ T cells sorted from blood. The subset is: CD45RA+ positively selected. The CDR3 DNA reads TGTGCCAGCAGCGCCGCCCGGGACAGGGGGTCCTACGAGCAGTACTTC. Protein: CASSAARDRGSYEQYF. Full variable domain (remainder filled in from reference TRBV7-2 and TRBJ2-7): GAGVSQSPSNKVTEKGKDVELRCDPISGHTALYWYRQSLGQGLEFLIYFQGNSAPDKSGLPSDRFSAERTGGSVSTLTIQRTQQEDSAVYLCASSAARDRGSYEQYFGPGTRLTVT.